This entry is about one TCR beta chain. The antigen is undetermined. These data are taken from a study of CD8 T cells in ankylosing spondylitis. Findings and caveats of the study: A TCR beta motif of fewer than ten highly homologous variants appeared characteristic of ankylosing spondylitis blood.

Using its own MiXCR run on the 5' RACE reads, TCRdb lists one record per CDR3 protein. In the table there are a few hundred thousand distinct CDR3 sequences, roughly 17% of which are singletons. Trimming cost V 2 bases and J 0 bases, with 16 bases left between them. This CDR3 is 17 amino acids long. The germline CDR1 and CDR2 sequences are DFQATT and SNEGSKA (reference sequence). The rearrangement links TRBV20-1 to TRBJ1-4, with a tentative D call TRBD1 (6 bases). Sequencing was done on a sample of blood, either unsorted or a sorted T cell fraction (not recorded which). The receptor's source is a male donor with ankylosing spondylitis. CDR3 amino acids: CSARPMDSPATNEKLFF. CDR3 coding DNA: TGCAGTGCTAGACCTATGGACAGCCCTGCAACTAATGAAAAACTGTTTTTT.